This TCR beta chain emerged from a study of blood T cell repertoires in COVID-19. On the study more broadly: Sample material is recorded as cDNA or gDNA derived from T cells, B-cell-depleted T cells, or PBMCs.

Germline V gene sequence: CDR1 LGHDT, CDR2 YNNKEL (reference sequence). Trimming took 3 bases from V and 5 from J; bases not matched to a gene: 11. CDR3 size: 16 residues. Profiled with immunoSEQ multiplex PCR; TCRdb holds only in-frame clones, not every one. The sample yields about 250,000 clones, approximately 83% seen once. Material for sequencing was peripheral blood. The chain couples TRBV3-1 (or the pseudogene TRBV3-2) to TRBJ2-5, with 8 bases identical to TRBD2. The TCR sequence derives from a man older than 75 with acute or convalescent COVID-19. Here the CDR3 reads CASSQEGLVFGETQYF. CDR3 DNA: TGTGCCAGCAGCCAGGAGGGACTAGTCTTCGGGGAGACCCAGTACTTC.